This paragraph reports one T cell receptor (beta chain). Its antigen remains undetermined. Base quality data are lacking; no much larger clone is found one base away. The sample belongs to a study of memory CD4+ T cells and cytomegalovirus serostatus (dated by TCRdb to about 2019). Background on the whole study: The cohort included 35 or so healthy adults from Belgium, of whom 9 were CMV seropositive and 24 were CMV seronegative. To replicate a published TCR-based CMV serostatus classifier, the researchers sequenced the CD4+ memory TCRbeta repertoires of a Belgian cohort whose cytomegalovirus serostatus was known. What the authors observed across the whole study: The results were interpreted as suggesting that the CMV-associated TCR signature is largely present in the CD4+ memory repertoire. Unlike the original study, which covered naive and memory CD4+ and CD8+ populations, the Belgian study sequenced only CD4+CD45RO+ memory cells. For CMV serostatus prediction, a median bootstrapped AUC of roughly 0.94 was reached with the original framework, and a median bootstrapped AUC of approximately 0.9 was reached with a US-trained random forest. The original-framework classifier achieved a median bootstrapped AUC of about 0.95 with a 95% CI of 0.76-1.00 on the Belgian cohort. Of 164 previously reported CMV-associated TCRbeta sequences, some 67 appeared in the CD4+ memory repertoires, each in one to five individuals.

Genomic DNA was extracted from sorted cells with the Quick-DNA Microprep Kit. Amplification of TCRbeta DNA was done with the immunoSEQ hsTCRbeta kit, following the protocol from the manufacturer. An Illumina MiSeq instrument was used to sequence the TCRbeta libraries. In the source study's methods: Following removal of out-of-frame sequences, some 2,200,000 distinct TCRbeta sequences were retained, with an average of approximately 64,000 per individual. Each individual was scored by the count of about 150 previously reported CMV-associated TCRbeta sequences and the total productive distinct TCRbeta count. A beta-binomial model was reimplemented in Python, and random forests from scikit-learn, run with default parameters, were trained on data from the US cohort. Classifier performance on the Belgian cohort was summarized as median AUC with percentile confidence intervals calculated over 10,000 bootstrap iterations. The table was pulled from immuneACCESS by TCRdb, which kept in-frame rearrangements only. Such tables lose some clones; where checked, under half of the loss comes from unresolved V genes, and the rest has no known cause. V and J calls and clone size are copied from that table; D and trimming were computed from the DNA. The sample has around 54,000 clones on record, about three quarters of them singletons. More than 2.5% of the sample rests with the top ten.

Per the germline V gene, SGHTA is the CDR1 and FQGNSA is the CDR2. Counted from cysteine to phenylalanine, this CDR3 has 15 amino acids. Only CDR3 DNA is held: 45 bases, read in frame from base 1. V ends up 5 bases short and J 3 bases short, with an unmatched junction base count of 9. Single viable CD3+CD4+CD8-CD45RO+ cells were sorted as memory CD4+ T cells on a FACSAria II. CMV serostatus was determined using a Roche Elecsys assay that detects serum IgG against CMV pp150, pp28, p38 and p52. Following thawing, total CD4+ T cells were enriched through positive selection using CD4 magnetic microbeads. The samples came from a different study that was designed specifically to examine the CD4+ T cell memory repertoire. Peripheral blood mononuclear cells were isolated and cryopreserved according to standard operating procedures, and serum was kept at -80 degrees C. The staining used CD3-PerCP (BW264/56), CD4-APC (RPA-T4), CD45RO-PE (UCHT1) and CD8-Pacific Orange (3B5) antibodies, and Sytox blue was used to exclude non-viable cells.

The source of this sequence is an adult in good health and CMV-seropositive. Sequenced sample: memory CD4+ T cells from blood. The V gene is TRBV7-2 and the J gene is TRBJ2-7; 8 bases in the middle match TRBD2. Read as DNA, the sequence is TGTGCCAGCAGCCAACCGGGACTAGGAAGCTACGAGCAGTACTTC. This encodes CASSQPGLGSYEQYF.